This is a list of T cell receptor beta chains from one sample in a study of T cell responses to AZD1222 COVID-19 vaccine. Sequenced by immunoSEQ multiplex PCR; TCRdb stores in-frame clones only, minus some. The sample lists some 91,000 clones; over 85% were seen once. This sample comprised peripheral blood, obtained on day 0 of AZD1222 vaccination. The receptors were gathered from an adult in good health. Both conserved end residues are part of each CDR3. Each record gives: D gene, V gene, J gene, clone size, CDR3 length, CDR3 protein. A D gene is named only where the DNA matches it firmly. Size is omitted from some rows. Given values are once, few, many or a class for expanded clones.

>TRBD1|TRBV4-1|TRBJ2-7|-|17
CASSWSQLGTDHYEQYF
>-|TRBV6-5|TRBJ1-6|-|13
CASSSQEDSPLHF
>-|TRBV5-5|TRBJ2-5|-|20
CASSLDGGGMRLSIQETQYF
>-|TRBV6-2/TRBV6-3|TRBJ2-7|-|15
CASSYSPQDLYEQYF
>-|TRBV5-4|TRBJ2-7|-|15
CASSLGPGTTYEQYF
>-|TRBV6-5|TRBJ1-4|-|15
CASRKGYDSGEKLFF
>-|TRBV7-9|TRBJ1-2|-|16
CASSLRPQVGADGYTF
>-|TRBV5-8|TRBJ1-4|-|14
CASSLEQFGRKLFF
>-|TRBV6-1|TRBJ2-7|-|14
CASSDFGGFYEQYF
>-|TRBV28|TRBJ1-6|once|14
CASSSGGLESPLHF
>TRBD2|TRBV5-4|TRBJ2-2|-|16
CASSQGTSSNTGELFF
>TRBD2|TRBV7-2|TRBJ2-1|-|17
CASSPWTSGTDYNEQFF
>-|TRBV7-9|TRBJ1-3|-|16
CASSHYGQDSGNTIYF
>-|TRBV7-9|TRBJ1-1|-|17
CASSLGMRQGLNTEAFF
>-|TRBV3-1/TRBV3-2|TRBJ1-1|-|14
CASSQAGGNTEAFF
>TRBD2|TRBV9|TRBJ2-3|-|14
CASSVALAEGTQYF
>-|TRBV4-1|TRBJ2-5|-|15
CASSLASGGGETQYF
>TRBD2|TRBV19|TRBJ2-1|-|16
CASSISLGRVRGEQFF
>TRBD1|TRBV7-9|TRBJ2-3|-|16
CASTQARTGATDTQYF
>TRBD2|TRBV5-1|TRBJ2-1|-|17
CASSLGTRLAGFNEQFF
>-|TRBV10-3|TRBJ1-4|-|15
CATGQLGATNEKLFF
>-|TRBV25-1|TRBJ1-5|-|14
CASSETVSNQPQHF